The 13 T cell receptor beta chains below all came from one sample that was sequenced in a study of Graves' ophthalmopathy and Graves' hyperthyroidism listed by TCRdb under 2018. Reads for this sample came from an Illumina HiSeq 2000. For repertoire sequencing, the TCR beta CDR3 regions were amplified from RNA transcripts. The first round of RT-PCR was done with HTBI primers and the Qiagen OneStep RT-PCR kit, and was followed by a second round of multiplex PCR, then size selection and purification. TCRdb reworked the public reads: Q25 trimming with fastp, MiXCR clone assembly, productive beta chains retained. Rows are combined by CDR3 protein, so each entry shows the most common genes and DNA. The sample table contains more than 550,000 distinct CDR3 sequences; only one count was recorded for over 40% of them. The ten largest clonotypes hold over 2.5% of the sample. The sample consisted of peripheral blood. These receptors were collected from an adult man with Graves' ophthalmopathy.

Note on this clonotype: This sequence may be a read error, since a much larger clone differs from it by one base. The chain couples TRBV20-1 to TRBJ2-5; tentative D call: TRBD1 (6 bases). This CDR3 is built from 12 residues. Germline CDR1 reads DFQATT; CDR2 reads SNEGSKA (reference sequence). V lost 5 bases and J lost 9, with 16 bases in between. CDR3 sequence (DNA): TGCAGTGCTGAACAGGGTTTGGAGGCCCAGTACTTC. Its translation is CSAEQGLEAQYF.

The chain is built from TRBV5-6 and TRBJ1-6; possibly TRBD1 for D (5 bases). The V gene's germline CDR1 is SGHDT and CDR2 YYEEEE. V was trimmed by 4 bases and J by 7 bases, leaving 12 bases between them. This CDR3 is 14 amino acids long. The CDR3 loop is CASSRGASNSPLHF. The CDR3, as DNA: TGTGCCAGCAGCCGAGGGGCGTCAAATTCACCCCTCCACTTT.

A single count supports this clonotype. The chain combines TRBV5-5 with TRBJ1-5; D is uncertain. Trimming pared 0 bases from V and 11 bases from J, leaving 18 bases between. The V gene's germline CDR1 is SGHKS and CDR2 YYEKEE (reference sequence). This CDR3 region has 15 residues. For the CDR3, the DNA is TGTGCCAGCAGCTTGGTAGCGGGAAGCGGAGAGACCCAGCATTTT. Translated, it gives CASSLVAGSGETQHF.

This clonotype was detected ten times or more. The V and J genes are TRBV7-9 and TRBJ2-2; 9 nucleotides align to TRBD1. This CDR3 comprises 16 residues. Germline CDR1 SEHNR, CDR2 FQNEAQ (reference sequence). With V trimmed by 5 bases and J by 0 bases, 4 bases remained unmatched. CDR3 sequence reads: CASSTWTGANTGELFF. The CDR3 nucleotides read TGTGCCAGCAGCACGTGGACAGGGGCGAACACCGGGGAGCTGTTTTTT.

This clonotype has a count of ten or more. In DNA, the CDR3 is TGTGCCAGCAGCGACTCCAGCCGAGCGACTAGCGGGAGATTGAAGACCCAGTACTTC. This codes for CASSDSSRATSGRLKTQYF. The rearrangement links TRBV7-3 to TRBJ2-5; 12 nucleotides match TRBD2. J gave up 6 bases and V 5 bases, and 19 bases lay outside the gene matches. Germline assignment: CDR1 SGHTA and CDR2 FQGTGA. The CDR3 runs to 19 residues.

Of note for this clonotype: Mismatch with germline at one junction end may stem from a read error. The chain joins TRBV20-1 to TRBJ1-1; D not certain. This CDR3 contains 13 residues. Germline V gives CDR1 DFQATT, CDR2 SNEGSKA (reference sequence). As DNA, the CDR3 is TGCAGTGCTAGTCGGGGTTCCGGCACTGAAGTTTTCTTT. The encoded protein is CSASRGSGTEVFF.

The V gene is TRBV25-1, the J gene TRBJ1-1; D is ambiguous. V was trimmed by 2 bases and J by 5 bases, leaving 24 bases between them. The CDR3 contains 18 residues. Germline-derived CDR1 and CDR2 are MGHDK and SYGVNS. DNA of the CDR3: TGTGCCAGCAGTGAAGGCACTCTGGGTCTGGCCGGGGAGACTGAAGCTTTCTTT. Its protein is CASSEGTLGLAGETEAFF. Drawing the rest from reference TRBV25-1 and TRBJ1-1, the complete variable domain is EADIYQTPRYLVIGTGKKITLECSQTMGHDKMYWYQQDPGMELHLIHYSYGVNSTEKGDLSSESTVSRIRTEHFPLTLESARPSHTSQYLCASSEGTLGLAGETEAFFGQGTRLTVV.

In its sample, this clonotype was seen many times. The chain recombines TRBV20-1 with TRBJ1-6; a possible D gene is TRBD1 (5 bases). The CDR3 has 14 residues. Germline-derived CDR1 and CDR2 are DFQATT and SNEGSKA (reference sequence). Trimming took 1 base from V and 9 from J, leaving 13 bases between them. The CDR3 nucleotides are TGCAGTGCTAGAGCGGGGGGAGGGAGTTCACCCCTCCACTTT. This translates into CSARAGGGSSPLHF.

This clonotype has ten or more counts. This rearrangement joins TRBV12-3 or TRBV12-4 to TRBJ2-7; TRBD2 aligns across 8 bases. The CDR3 covers 12 residues. V shed 6 bases, J shed 7 bases, and the junction held 5 bases outside the gene matches. CDR3 bases: TGTGCCAGCAGACCGCGGGAGGAAGAGCAGTACTTC. This encodes CASRPREEEQYF.

This clonotype was seen many times. Germline and junction disagree at one end, which may indicate a read error. The rearrangement links TRBV7-7 to TRBJ2-5, with D unresolved. This CDR3 contains 13 residues. Germline V CDR1 and CDR2: SSHAT, FNYEAQ (reference sequence). The CDR3 reads CASSFTASETQYF. The CDR3 DNA reads TGTGCTAGCAGCTTTACGGCTTCGGAGACCCAGTACTTC.

This clonotype was seen more than once but under ten times. This sequence joins TRBV4-2 and TRBJ1-4; unclear D gene. Germline V CDR1 and CDR2: LGHNA, YNFKEQ. The V end was cut by 3 bases, the J end by 7 bases, with 15 bases between. There are 15 residues in the CDR3. CDR3 sequence: CASSQLSDVIEKLFF. The CDR3, as DNA: TGTGCCAGCAGCCAGCTCTCGGACGTGATTGAAAAACTGTTTTTT.

This clonotype was observed at least ten times. The J gene is TRBJ2-6, the V gene TRBV24-1, with 8 bases fitting TRBD1. CDR1 and CDR2 (germline): KGHDR, SFDVKD. With V trimmed by 8 bases and J by 0 bases, 8 bases remained unmatched. The CDR3 is made up of 17 amino acids. The CDR3 coding sequence is TGTGCCACCAAAAGCCCGGGACAGGTCTCTGGGGCCAACGTCCTGACTTTC. It is translated as CATKSPGQVSGANVLTF.

This clonotype was picked up many times. This chain uses TRBV24-1 with TRBJ1-2; D remains unclear. Germline lookup yields CDR1 KGHDR and CDR2 SFDVKD. The CDR3 loop spans 11 amino acids. V lost 1 base and J lost 8, with 4 bases in between. Here the CDR3 DNA reads TGTGCCACCAGTGATTTTGGGGGCTACACCTTC. Translating gives CATSDFGGYTF.